This passage covers 16 T cell receptor beta chains from one sample sequenced in a study of blood T cell repertoires in COVID-19. This table comes from immunoSEQ multiplex PCR, and its TCRdb copy is limited to in-frame clones, with some not included. In the table there are about 200,000 clones, approximately 85% of which are singletons. Sequencing was performed on peripheral blood. Receptor source: a woman in her 70s with COVID-19, enrolled during active disease.

This clone has more than one count but fewer than ten. The V gene is TRBV7-2, the J gene TRBJ2-7, with 9 positions matching TRBD2. Germline V gene data show CDR1 as SGHTA and CDR2 as FQGNSA. V dropped 1 base and J dropped 2; count of bases not matched to a gene: 3. The CDR3 extends over 15 amino acids. CDR3 nucleotides: TGTGCCAGCAGCTTAGTGGGCGGGAGGGCCTACGAGCAGTACTTC. Its translation: CASSLVGGRAYEQYF.

The rearrangement links TRBV7-2 to TRBJ1-5; D possibly corresponds to TRBD1 (5 bases). The CDR3 sequence is 15 residues long. Germline V gene data show CDR1 as SGHTA and CDR2 as FQGNSA. Trimming cost V 5 bases and J 9 bases, with 20 bases left between them. CDR3 nucleotide sequence: TGTGCCAGCAGCGAGACGAGGCTTCTCGGGGGGCCCCAGCATTTT. Translated: CASSETRLLGGPQHF.

The chain is built from TRBV29-1 and TRBJ2-5; 9 nucleotides align to TRBD2. V gave up 5 bases and J gave up 5 bases; unmatched junction bases: 6. CDR1 and CDR2 (germline): SQVTM, ANQGSEA. This CDR3 has 13 amino acids. The CDR3 loop reads CSVRLAGFETQYF. In nucleotides, the CDR3 is TGCAGCGTTCGCCTAGCGGGATTTGAGACCCAGTACTTC.

V is TRBV5-6 and J is TRBJ1-2; the match to TRBD1 covers 9 bases. V trimming: 3 bases; J trimming: 8 bases; junction bases outside the gene matches: 11. The CDR3 loop spans 15 amino acids. The germline V gene has CDR1 SGHDT and CDR2 YYEEEE. The DNA of the CDR3 is TGTGCCAGCAGCTGGGACCGGGGACAGGGTCAGGGCTACACCTTC. Amino acids: CASSWDRGQGQGYTF.

The rearrangement links TRBV19 to TRBJ1-3; 7 bases line up with TRBD1. This CDR3 is 18 amino acids long. Germline V gives CDR1 LNHDA, CDR2 SQIVND (reference sequence). The J segment lost 4 bases and the V segment lost 7 bases, leaving 19 bases of the junction unmatched. The chain's CDR3 is CASIPPLDRAQAGNTIYF. CDR3 nucleotides: TGTGCCAGTATCCCCCCCCTCGACAGGGCTCAAGCGGGAAACACCATATATTTT. The full variable domain, in which reference TRBV19 and TRBJ1-3 provide the parts outside the CDR3, is DGGITQSPKYLFRKEGQNVTLSCEQNLNHDAMYWYRQDPGQGLRLIYYSQIVNDFQKGDIAEGYSVSREKKESFPLTVTSAQKNPTAFYLCASIPPLDRAQAGNTIYFGEGSWLTVV.

The rearrangement links TRBV5-1 to TRBJ2-5, with 10 bases matching TRBD2. This CDR3 has 17 amino acids. Germline assignment: CDR1 SGHRS and CDR2 YFSETQ. J lost 4 bases, V lost 0 bases, and 9 bases had no gene match. The DNA for the CDR3 is TGCGCCAGCAGCTTGGGTAGCGGGGGGTCGGGAAGAGAGACCCAGTACTTC. Encoded protein: CASSLGSGGSGRETQYF.

The chain combines TRBV29-1 with TRBJ2-1; 7 bases match TRBD2. J lost 4 bases, V lost 4 bases, and 10 bases had no gene match. CDR1 and CDR2 (germline): SQVTM, ANQGSEA. The length of the CDR3 is 15 residues. CDR3 DNA: TGCAGCGTTGTCTGGGGCGGGGAGGGGTACAATGAGCAGTTCTTC. It encodes CSVVWGGEGYNEQFF.

This clone was counted a single time. V gene TRBV7-8 combines with J gene TRBJ1-5; D ambiguous. V was clipped by 2 bases and J by 6 bases, with 14 bases between them. CDR1 is SGHVS and CDR2 is FQNEAQ in the germline V gene. The CDR3 totals 15 residues. As DNA, the CDR3 is TGTGCCAGCAGCTTAATGGGTGACACGAGTCAGCCCCAGCATTTT. This sequence encodes CASSLMGDTSQPQHF.

V is TRBV4-3 and J is TRBJ2-1, with 7 bases matching TRBD2. Germline V gives CDR1 LGHNA, CDR2 YSLEER. The length of the CDR3 is 15 residues. J was trimmed by 5 bases and V by 1 base; bases with no gene match: 5. CDR3 in amino acids: CASSQGLANNNEQFF. The DNA of the CDR3 is TGCGCCAGCAGCCAAGGACTAGCAAACAACAATGAGCAGTTCTTC.

The chain couples TRBV19 to TRBJ1-3, with D possibly being TRBD1 (6 bases). The V end lost 6 bases, the J end lost 1 base, and 10 bases lay between the germline ends. This CDR3 is 14 amino acids long. In germline, CDR1 is LNHDA, CDR2 SQIVND (reference sequence). CDR3 loop: CASSQGRSGNTIYF. The CDR3 DNA is TGTGCCAGTAGCCAGGGGCGGTCTGGAAACACCATATATTTT. The full variable domain, rest sourced from reference TRBV19 and TRBJ1-3, is DGGITQSPKYLFRKEGQNVTLSCEQNLNHDAMYWYRQDPGQGLRLIYYSQIVNDFQKGDIAEGYSVSREKKESFPLTVTSAQKNPTAFYLCASSQGRSGNTIYFGEGSWLTVV.

The chain combines TRBV4-3 with TRBJ2-7, with TRBD2 as a possible D gene (6 bases). In germline, CDR1 is LGHNA, CDR2 YSLEER. The CDR3 runs to 14 residues. V lost 1 base, J lost 4 bases, and 11 bases lay in between. The CDR3 region is CASSQVLGRYEQYF. The CDR3 DNA reads TGCGCCAGCAGCCAAGTTCTAGGGAGGTACGAGCAGTACTTC.

This clone has just one count. The chain employs TRBV6-5 and TRBJ1-1; no definite D call. The CDR3 has 10 residues. Trimming took 4 bases from V and 11 from J, leaving 8 bases between them. Germline loops: CDR1 MNHEY, CDR2 SVGAGI. The CDR3 region has the DNA TGTGCCAGCAGTTCCTTGGGCGCTTTCTTT. It codes for CASSSLGAFF.

This clone was counted once. The chain employs TRBV7-9 and TRBJ1-1; 7 nucleotides line up with TRBD1. The J segment lost 5 bases and the V segment lost 5 bases, leaving 11 bases of the junction unmatched. The CDR3 runs 15 residues. The germline CDR1 and CDR2 sequences are SEHNR and FQNEAQ (reference sequence). CDR3 sequence (DNA): TGTGCCAGCAGCAACCCGCTCGGGACAGAGACTGAAGCTTTCTTT. Encoded protein: CASSNPLGTETEAFF.

The chain joins TRBV28 to TRBJ1-3, with TRBD1 identical over 11 bases. V was clipped by 4 bases and J by 4 bases; unmatched bases: 6. The CDR3 runs to 16 residues. Germline-derived CDR1 and CDR2 are MDHEN and SYDVKM. The CDR3 nucleotides read TGTGCCAGCAGTTCCCGGACAGGGGGCTTCGGAAACACCATATATTTT. This translates into CASSSRTGGFGNTIYF.

This chain's CDR3 is CATSRRNSGANVLTF. The CDR3 DNA reads as TGTGCCACCTCCCGGAGAAACTCTGGGGCCAACGTCCTGACTTTC. The chain recombines TRBV9 with TRBJ2-6; the D is unclear. This CDR3 spans 15 amino acids. Germline V gives CDR1 SGDLS, CDR2 YYNGEE. V gave up 9 bases and J gave up 0 bases, with 13 bases separating them. Complete variable domain (other parts from reference TRBV9 and TRBJ2-6): DSGVTQTPKHLITATGQRVTLRCSPRSGDLSVYWYQQSLDQGLQFLIQYYNGEERAKGNILERFSAQQFPDLHSELNLSSLELGDSALYFCATSRRNSGANVLTFGAGSRLTVL.

The chain combines TRBV7-3 with TRBJ1-1; D is ambiguous. Germline lookup yields CDR1 SGHTA and CDR2 FQGTGA. The CDR3 sequence is 14 residues long. V gave up 0 bases and J gave up 1 base, with 6 bases separating them. The CDR3 DNA reads TGTGCCAGCAGCTTAACGCAGGCGAACACTGAAGCTTTCTTT. Protein sequence: CASSLTQANTEAFF.